One T cell receptor (beta chain) is described in this entry. The data were taken from a study of cytomegalovirus exposure and HLA in healthy donors. Sequencing was performed with immunoSEQ multiplex PCR; in TCRdb, only in-frame clones are kept and a portion is missing. Altogether some 200,000 clones are present, about 89% being singletons, with the ten largest covering 1% to 1.2%. The clonotype originates from a young woman in good health and CMV-seronegative. Sequences were obtained from PBMCs.

This chain's CDR3 is CASSFQGARRDQPQYF. CDR3 coding DNA: TGTGCCAGCAGCTTTCAGGGGGCGCGACGGGATCAGCCCCAGTATTTT. This chain connects TRBV5-6 to TRBJ1-5; 8 nucleotides match TRBD1. The assigned J gene may be wrong: the sequence end matches TRBJ2-3 better. The CDR3 spans 16 residues. Germline V lookup: CDR1 SGHDT, CDR2 YYEEEE.